This TCR beta chain emerged from a study of T cell repertoires in cytomegalovirus infection. For the study at large: CMV infection plus the matching HLA type was flagged by public TCR beta signatures. Notes on the study in general: Within the response measured ex vivo, HLA-C-restricted CMV-specific TCR beta clonotypes were dominant.

Looked up from germline, CDR1 is SGHTA and CDR2 is FQGTGA. This CDR3 has 15 amino acids. MiXCR, applied by TCRdb to the reads, yields one record per CDR3 protein. The repertoire includes approximately 500,000 distinct CDR3 sequences, about 17% of them detected once, and around 25% sits in the top ten. This clonotype appeared a single time. Its antigen is undetermined. A read error may be the cause here, since a much bigger clone is one base away. The clonotype was recovered from a human donor in good health (CMV status not recorded). Some clones in this sample may be carry-over from other donors' samples. The V call is TRBV7-3, the J call TRBJ2-6; weak D call: TRBD1 (5 bases). The sample comprised CD8+ T cells from PBMCs. This CDR3 is CASSLLSAGANVLPF. CDR3 coding DNA: TGTGCCAGCAGCCTCTTAAGCGCTGGGGCCAACGTCCTGCCTTTC.